These 15 T cell receptor beta chains were sequenced from one sample in a study of cytomegalovirus exposure and HLA in healthy donors. Measured with immunoSEQ multiplex PCR; TCRdb has only the in-frame clones, and not every one. This sample has fewer than 200,000 clones, with approximately 86% found just once. Sequenced sample: PBMCs. The receptors shown here come from a man aged 18-30 years in good health and CMV-seropositive.

V usage is TRBV2 and J usage is TRBJ1-1; the D is unclear. CDR3 size: 13 residues. CDR1 is SNHLY and CDR2 is FYNNEI in the germline V gene. V was trimmed by 7 bases and J by 4 bases, leaving 13 bases between them. CDR3 in DNA: TGTGCCAGCAATCAAGAGGTGATCACTGAAGCTTTCTTT. Translation: CASNQEVITEAFF.

This sequence joins TRBV29-1 and TRBJ1-4; D possibly corresponds to TRBD1 (6 bases). V lost 5 bases and J 0 bases, leaving 10 bases between the germline ends. The germline CDR1 and CDR2 sequences are SQVTM and ANQGSEA. The CDR3 is 14 amino acids. Here the CDR3 DNA reads TGCAGCGTTACCGGACAGACAACTAATGAAAAACTGTTTTTT. It translates to CSVTGQTTNEKLFF.

The rearrangement joins TRBV5-1 to TRBJ2-3; 8 nucleotides match TRBD2. V gave up 6 bases and J gave up 1 base; unmatched junction bases: 4. The CDR3 contains 14 residues. CDR1 and CDR2 (germline): SGHRS, YFSETQ. The chain's CDR3 is CASTGREGTDTQYF. CDR3 coding DNA: TGCGCCAGCACAGGGCGGGAGGGCACAGATACGCAGTATTTT.

The chain joins TRBV15 to TRBJ2-7, with 10 nucleotides matching TRBD1. CDR3 length: 14 amino acids. The germline V gene has CDR1 LNHNV and CDR2 YYDKDF (reference sequence). The J segment lost 5 bases and the V segment lost 3 bases, leaving 4 bases of the junction unmatched. CDR3 amino acids: CATSRSGQGNEQYF. CDR3 DNA: TGTGCCACCAGCAGGTCGGGACAGGGGAACGAGCAGTACTTC.

The chain combines TRBV7-2 with TRBJ2-3; D might be TRBD2 (5 bases). CDR3 length equals 17 residues. Germline CDR1 reads SGHTA; CDR2 reads FQGNSA. V was cut by 5 bases and J by 0 bases, with 18 bases left in between. CDR3 sequence: CASSTSTWTFSTDTQYF. Written as DNA, the CDR3 is TGTGCCAGCAGCACAAGCACCTGGACTTTCAGCACAGATACGCAGTATTTT.

The rearrangement uses TRBV5-1 and TRBJ2-7; 7 positions match TRBD1. The CDR3 loop spans 14 amino acids. The V and J ends lost 3 bases and 5 bases, in that order; junction bases with no gene match: 8. CDR1 and CDR2 (germline): SGHRS, YFSETQ. The CDR3 DNA reads as TGCGCCAGCAGCTCCCAGGGGGTCCCTCACGAGCAGTACTTC. Its protein product is CASSSQGVPHEQYF. The variable domain in full, with the rest retrieved from reference TRBV5-1 and TRBJ2-7, is KAGVTQTPRYLIKTRGQQVTLSCSPISGHRSVSWYQQTPGQGLQFLFEYFSETQRNKGNFPGRFSGRQFSNSRSEMNVSTLELGDSALYLCASSSQGVPHEQYFGPGTRLTVT.

This rearrangement joins TRBV6-5 to TRBJ2-7; the D gene is possibly TRBD1 (5 bases). The V and J ends lost 0 bases and 0 bases respectively, with 12 bases between them. This CDR3 spans 16 amino acids. CDR1 is MNHEY, CDR2 SVGAGI, per germline. This CDR3 reads CASSYSIDSLSYEQYF. The CDR3 nucleotides are TGTGCCAGCAGTTACTCTATCGACAGCCTCTCCTACGAGCAGTACTTC.

This chain links TRBV19 with TRBJ1-3; TRBD1 matches 9 bases. The CDR3 loop spans 16 amino acids. Germline assignment: CDR1 LNHDA and CDR2 SQIVND (reference sequence). V was clipped by 2 bases and J by 7 bases; unmatched bases: 9. In DNA, the CDR3 is TGTGCCAGTAGTATACCCCGGGACAGGGTGACCAACACCATATATTTT. Protein product: CASSIPRDRVTNTIYF.

The genes are TRBV11-2 and TRBJ1-1; no reliable D call. Germline assignment: CDR1 SGHAT and CDR2 FQNNGV. The CDR3 totals 13 residues. V was shortened by 3 bases and J by 1 base, with 6 bases between the two germline ends. The CDR3 loop is CASSFGGNTEAFF. DNA for the CDR3: TGTGCCAGCAGCTTTGGAGGGAACACTGAAGCTTTCTTT.

The chain employs TRBV5-6 and TRBJ2-7; D is unclear. The CDR3 has 14 amino acids. Germline V gives CDR1 SGHDT, CDR2 YYEEEE. V gave up 0 bases and J gave up 3 bases, with 10 bases separating them. CDR3 nucleotide sequence: TGTGCCAGCAGCTTGGGGCCTCTTTACTACGAGCAGTACTTC. It is translated as CASSLGPLYYEQYF.

V and J are TRBV5-1 and TRBJ1-5; D is perhaps TRBD1 (6 bases). This CDR3 has 15 residues. Germline V gene lookup returns CDR1 SGHRS and CDR2 YFSETQ. V was trimmed by 1 base and J by 3 bases, leaving 11 bases between them. The CDR3 spells CASSLYGQLNQPQHF. In DNA, the CDR3 is TGCGCCAGCAGCTTGTACGGACAGCTCAATCAGCCCCAGCATTTT.

The genes are TRBV7-2 and TRBJ2-3, with D hard to call. V was shortened by 5 bases and J by 3 bases, with 3 bases between the two germline ends. Germline loops: CDR1 SGHTA, CDR2 FQGNSA. CDR3 length equals 11 residues. The CDR3 protein is CASSLTDTQYF. CDR3 nucleotides: TGTGCCAGCAGCCTTACAGATACGCAGTATTTT.

The rearrangement joins TRBV7-6 to TRBJ1-1, with 7 bases matching TRBD1. Unmatched junction bases numbered 4, after V lost 5 bases and J lost 4 bases. CDR1 and CDR2 from the germline V gene are SGHVS and FNYEAQ. The CDR3 contains 13 residues. The CDR3 DNA is TGTGCCAGCAGCCTAGGGGGCCGCACTGAAGCTTTCTTT. It encodes CASSLGGRTEAFF.

The V call is TRBV5-6, the J call TRBJ1-2; D remains unclear. Germline loops: CDR1 SGHDT, CDR2 YYEEEE. Trimming left V 1 base short and J 0 bases short, with 10 bases between. The CDR3 has 15 amino acids. The CDR3 region has the DNA TGTGCCAGCAGCTTGATATGGTCTACTAACTATGGCTACACCTTC. It codes for CASSLIWSTNYGYTF.

V usage is TRBV28 and J usage is TRBJ2-2; 7 positions match TRBD2. After removal of 6 bases from V and 0 bases from J, the junction contained 10 bases not matched to a gene. Per germline, CDR1 MDHEN and CDR2 SYDVKM. This CDR3 has 17 amino acids. CDR3 region: CASSLARLAANTGELFF. CDR3 sequence (DNA): TGTGCCAGCAGCCTGGCGAGGCTAGCGGCGAACACCGGGGAGCTGTTTTTT.